These T cell receptor beta chains were read from a single sample in a study of T-cell memory formation after mild COVID-19. TCRdb itself ran the 5' RACE reads through MiXCR, one entry per CDR3 protein. The sample consists of 200,000 to 250,000 distinct CDR3 sequences, 16% of them appearing once. The sequenced sample was PBMCs or a T cell subset sorted from them (not recorded which). Every receptor here comes from a young man who had mild COVID-19 (a few samples of this study predate the infection). Cell type and time point are not known. Each CDR3 is given with its conserved first and last residue. Each record gives: V gene, D gene, clone size, J gene, CDR3 DNA, CDR3 protein. A D gene is named only where the DNA matches it firmly. The size entry is marked missing in some rows and otherwise reads once, few, many or a size class.

V gene: TRBV4-2; D gene: -; clone size: many; J gene: TRBJ1-5; CDR3 DNA: TGTGCCAGCAGCCAAGATTCCGTTCAGCCCCAGCATTTT; CDR3 protein: CASSQDSVQPQHF
V gene: TRBV10-3; D gene: -; clone size: few; J gene: TRBJ1-6; CDR3 DNA: TGTGCCATCAGTGAGGGTGTACTCATCTATAATTCACCCCTCCACTTT; CDR3 protein: CAISEGVLIYNSPLHF
V gene: TRBV5-1; D gene: -; clone size: -; J gene: TRBJ1-3; CDR3 DNA: TGCGCCAGCGCAGGGCCAAGCTCTGGAAACACCATATATTTT; CDR3 protein: CASAGPSSGNTIYF
V gene: TRBV6-5; D gene: TRBD2; clone size: -; J gene: TRBJ2-1; CDR3 DNA: TGTGCCAGCAGTTACTCTATAACTAGCGGGGGTGATGAGCAGTTCTTC; CDR3 protein: CASSYSITSGGDEQFF
V gene: TRBV5-6; D gene: TRBD2; clone size: once; J gene: TRBJ2-5; CDR3 DNA: TGTGCCAGCAGCTTCAGACTAGCGGGAACCTGGTACCAAGAGACCCAGTACTTC; CDR3 protein: CASSFRLAGTWYQETQYF
V gene: TRBV12-3/TRBV12-4; D gene: -; clone size: many; J gene: TRBJ1-1; CDR3 DNA: TGTGCCAGCAGTCCTACAAGCAACAGGGACGGAGGCACTGAAGCTTTCTTT; CDR3 protein: CASSPTSNRDGGTEAFF
V gene: TRBV14; D gene: TRBD1; clone size: many; J gene: TRBJ2-7; CDR3 DNA: TGTGCCAGCAGCCAAGGAAGGGGGCAGGCCTTC; CDR3 protein: CASSQGRGQAF
V gene: TRBV3-1; D gene: -; clone size: many; J gene: TRBJ2-2; CDR3 DNA: TGTGCCAGCACCCTATCTTCCTGGGGTGGCACCGGGGAGCTGTTTTTT; CDR3 protein: CASTLSSWGGTGELFF
V gene: TRBV7-6; D gene: -; clone size: -; J gene: TRBJ2-5; CDR3 DNA: TGTGCCAGCAGCCGGGGCGGGTTTGAGGGAGAGACCCAGTACTTC; CDR3 protein: CASSRGGFEGETQYF
V gene: TRBV12-3/TRBV12-4; D gene: -; clone size: -; J gene: TRBJ2-3; CDR3 DNA: TGTGCCAGCAGTTTTCCTGCGGAGACTCCTGGACGGAGCACAGATACGCAGTATTTT; CDR3 protein: CASSFPAETPGRSTDTQYF
V gene: TRBV7-9; D gene: TRBD1; clone size: few; J gene: TRBJ2-7; CDR3 DNA: TGTGCCAGCAGCTCCCTTGACAGGGCGACCTACGAGCAGTACTTC; CDR3 protein: CASSSLDRATYEQYF
V gene: TRBV29-1; D gene: -; clone size: many; J gene: TRBJ2-5; CDR3 DNA: TGCAGCGCCGCGGCCTATATCGGGACCCAGTACTTC; CDR3 protein: CSAAAYIGTQYF
V gene: TRBV28; D gene: -; clone size: many; J gene: TRBJ2-4; CDR3 DNA: TGTGCCAGCAGTTTAGTCTCCCACATTCAGTACTTC; CDR3 protein: CASSLVSHIQYF
V gene: TRBV28; D gene: -; clone size: many; J gene: TRBJ1-2; CDR3 DNA: TGTGCCAGCAGTCGCGGGAGAGGCTATGGCTACACCTTC; CDR3 protein: CASSRGRGYGYTF
V gene: TRBV12-3/TRBV12-4; D gene: TRBD1; clone size: -; J gene: TRBJ1-2; CDR3 DNA: TGTGCCAGCAGAGGACAGGGGCCCGGCTACACCTTC; CDR3 protein: CASRGQGPGYTF
V gene: TRBV6-5; D gene: -; clone size: -; J gene: TRBJ1-1; CDR3 DNA: TGTGCCAGCAGTTACGGGGTTGCGAACACTGAAGCTTTCTTT; CDR3 protein: CASSYGVANTEAFF
V gene: TRBV7-2; D gene: TRBD2; clone size: -; J gene: TRBJ2-1; CDR3 DNA: TGTGCCAGCCATAGCGGGGGGGCAGGTGAGCAGTTCTTC; CDR3 protein: CASHSGGAGEQFF
V gene: TRBV6-5; D gene: TRBD1; clone size: -; J gene: TRBJ1-2; CDR3 DNA: TGTGCCAGCAGTTACGAGGACAGGGGATACACCTTC; CDR3 protein: CASSYEDRGYTF
V gene: TRBV4-1; D gene: TRBD1; clone size: many; J gene: TRBJ2-7; CDR3 DNA: TGCGCCAGCAGCCTCTTGGGACAGGGGAACGAGCAGTACTTC; CDR3 protein: CASSLLGQGNEQYF
V gene: TRBV20-1; D gene: -; clone size: -; J gene: TRBJ1-3; CDR3 DNA: TGCAGTGCTAGGACGGCTCTCGATGGAAACACCATATATTTT; CDR3 protein: CSARTALDGNTIYF
V gene: TRBV19; D gene: -; clone size: -; J gene: TRBJ2-3; CDR3 DNA: TGTGCCAGCGCCCCGGGACACCTCACAGATACGCAGTATTTT; CDR3 protein: CASAPGHLTDTQYF
V gene: TRBV2; D gene: TRBD1; clone size: -; J gene: TRBJ2-7; CDR3 DNA: TGTGCCAGCAGTCCTTTGCCAGGGGGATCCTACGAGAAGTACTTC; CDR3 protein: CASSPLPGGSYEKYF
V gene: TRBV11-2; D gene: TRBD1; clone size: -; J gene: TRBJ1-5; CDR3 DNA: TGTGCCAGCAGCCCCGGGACAGCCTTCAATCAGCCCCAGCATTTT; CDR3 protein: CASSPGTAFNQPQHF
V gene: TRBV6-5; D gene: -; clone size: -; J gene: TRBJ2-1; CDR3 DNA: TGTGCCAGCAGCTCCGGGACGCCCCGTCAGTTCTTC; CDR3 protein: CASSSGTPRQFF
V gene: TRBV20-1; D gene: -; clone size: -; J gene: TRBJ2-3; CDR3 DNA: TGCAGTGCTAGCGCTTATAATACGCAGTATTTT; CDR3 protein: CSASAYNTQYF
V gene: TRBV3-1; D gene: -; clone size: -; J gene: TRBJ1-2; CDR3 DNA: TGTGCCAGCAGCCGAGAGGGTCAGGGAAGGGGTGGCTACACCTTC; CDR3 protein: CASSREGQGRGGYTF
V gene: TRBV6-7; D gene: TRBD1; clone size: many; J gene: TRBJ2-1; CDR3 DNA: TGTGCCAGCAGTCCCGGGACAGGGGGCAATGAGCAGTTCTTC; CDR3 protein: CASSPGTGGNEQFF
V gene: TRBV11-3; D gene: -; clone size: few; J gene: TRBJ1-1; CDR3 DNA: TGTGCCAGCAGCTTAGGGCAGGGGCAAAACACTGAAGCTTTCTTT; CDR3 protein: CASSLGQGQNTEAFF
V gene: TRBV21-1; D gene: -; clone size: few; J gene: TRBJ1-1; CDR3 DNA: TGTGCCAGCACCAAACAGGGGGCAGGTGAAGCTTTCTTT; CDR3 protein: CASTKQGAGEAFF
V gene: TRBV6-6; D gene: -; clone size: -; J gene: TRBJ1-2; CDR3 DNA: TGTGCCAGCAGTTACAGGAATAACTATGGCTACACCTTC; CDR3 protein: CASSYRNNYGYTF
V gene: TRBV2; D gene: -; clone size: few; J gene: TRBJ2-3; CDR3 DNA: TGTGCCAGCAGCCTTTGGGTGGGGTCGGACGATACGCAGTATTTT; CDR3 protein: CASSLWVGSDDTQYF
V gene: TRBV7-2; D gene: TRBD2; clone size: few; J gene: TRBJ2-1; CDR3 DNA: TGTGCCAGCAGCTGGTTAGCGGGGGGGAACAATGAGCAGTTCTTC; CDR3 protein: CASSWLAGGNNEQFF
V gene: TRBV7-3; D gene: TRBD2; clone size: many; J gene: TRBJ2-1; CDR3 DNA: TGTGCCAGCAGCGATCCCGGGACTAGCTTGACTGAGCAGTTCTTC; CDR3 protein: CASSDPGTSLTEQFF